This passage covers 29 T cell receptor beta chains from one sample sequenced in a study of blood T cell repertoires in COVID-19. The data were produced by immunoSEQ multiplex PCR, yet TCRdb's version contains in-frame clones alone and is incomplete. The profile shows roughly 350,000 clones, more than 70% of them singletons. The material sequenced was peripheral blood. These receptor sequences come from a woman between 25 and 40 years old with COVID-19, enrolled during active disease.

This chain links TRBV11-2 with TRBJ2-1; 12 bases are a match to TRBD2. The CDR3 sequence is 15 residues long. The germline CDR1 and CDR2 sequences are SGHAT and FQNNGV. J was trimmed by 2 bases and V by 5 bases; bases with no gene match: 1. In DNA, the CDR3 is TGTGCCAGCAGCCGACTAGCGGGAGCCTACAATGAGCAGTTCTTC. Its protein is CASSRLAGAYNEQFF.

V usage is TRBV13 and J usage is TRBJ2-4, with 9 bases matching TRBD1. CDR3 length: 15 residues. The germline V gene has CDR1 PRHDT and CDR2 FYEKMQ (reference sequence). J lost 3 bases, V lost 5 bases, and 5 bases had no gene match. The DNA for the CDR3 is TGTGCCAGCAGCCCACAGGGGGCGGGCAAAAACATTCAGTACTTC. Residues: CASSPQGAGKNIQYF.

This sequence joins TRBV27 and TRBJ1-5; 10 bases are shared with TRBD1. The CDR3 length is 18 residues. V shed 5 bases, J shed 0 bases, and the junction held 10 bases outside the gene matches. Per germline, CDR1 MNHEY and CDR2 SMNVEV (reference sequence). In DNA, the CDR3 is TGTGCCAGCAGTCCGGGACAGGGGAACTGGTATAGCAATCAGCCCCAGCATTTT. Protein product: CASSPGQGNWYSNQPQHF.

V usage is TRBV10-3 and J usage is TRBJ2-3, with TRBD2 matching 11 bases. This CDR3 comprises 15 residues. Germline CDR1 is ENHRY and CDR2 is SYGVKD. The V segment lost 6 bases and the J segment 6 bases; nucleotides outside the gene matches: 8. CDR3 DNA sequence: TGTGCCATCAGGGAGGCCTCTAGCGGGAGGGATACGCAGTATTTT. This translates into CAIREASSGRDTQYF.

The V gene is TRBV6-5, the J gene TRBJ2-3; a possible D gene is TRBD2 (5 bases). The germline V gene encodes CDR1 MNHEY and CDR2 SVGAGI. V was pared by 2 bases and J by 4 bases, with 10 bases between. There are 14 residues in the CDR3. CDR3 sequence: CASSYVASPDTQYF. CDR3 DNA sequence: TGTGCCAGCAGTTACGTAGCGAGTCCAGATACGCAGTATTTT.

V and J are TRBV2 and TRBJ2-3, with TRBD2 matching over 13 bases. There are 15 residues in the CDR3. Germline V gene lookup returns CDR1 SNHLY and CDR2 FYNNEI. V lost 1 base and J lost 5; bases outside the gene matches: 0. The CDR3 sequence: CASSEGLAGGDTQYF. CDR3 coding DNA: TGTGCCAGCAGTGAAGGACTAGCGGGAGGAGATACGCAGTATTTT.

The genes are TRBV6-2 or TRBV6-3 and TRBJ2-7, with TRBD1 matching over 7 bases. The CDR3 has 14 residues. V lost 2 bases and J lost 3; bases outside the gene matches: 4. CDR1 and CDR2 from the germline V gene are MNHEY and SVGEGT. The CDR3 here is CASSYSRGSYEQYF. The CDR3 bases are TGTGCCAGCAGTTACAGCAGGGGGAGCTACGAGCAGTACTTC.

This chain links TRBV11-3 with TRBJ2-1; 7 bases agree with TRBD2. With 3 bases clipped from V and 0 bases from J, the junction kept 5 bases outside the gene matches. There are 16 residues in the CDR3. CDR1 and CDR2 from the germline V gene are SGHNT and YENEEA. The CDR3 DNA is TGTGCCAGCAGCTTCCTGGCGGGAGCCTCCTACAATGAGCAGTTCTTC. This encodes CASSFLAGASYNEQFF.

This sequence joins TRBV7-9 and TRBJ2-3, with TRBD2 identical over 9 bases. Germline-derived CDR1 and CDR2 are SEHNR and FQNEAQ (reference sequence). The V gene end was trimmed by 0 bases and the J gene end by 7 bases; junction bases not matched to a gene: 5. The CDR3 sequence is 15 residues long. This CDR3 reads CASSLAGSGGNTQYF. The CDR3 DNA reads TGTGCCAGCAGCTTAGCGGGTAGCGGGGGAAATACGCAGTATTTT.

The table lists this clone with a count of one. This sequence joins TRBV29-1 and TRBJ2-1; 7 nucleotides align to TRBD2. The CDR3 runs 10 residues. Germline values: CDR1 SQVTM, CDR2 ANQGSEA. V was clipped by 7 bases and J by 10 bases; unmatched bases: 4. This CDR3 reads CSGGGLEQFF. In nucleotides, the CDR3 is TGCAGCGGGGGGGGACTAGAGCAGTTCTTC.

V is TRBV6-5 and J is TRBJ1-6; TRBD1 matches at 9 bases. J gave up 9 bases and V 5 bases, and 8 bases lay outside the gene matches. CDR3 size: 15 residues. CDR1 is MNHEY, CDR2 SVGAGI, per germline. The CDR3: CASSPTGGAGSPLHF. In DNA, the CDR3 is TGTGCCAGCAGTCCCACAGGGGGCGCCGGTTCACCCCTCCACTTT.

A single count supports this clone. The rearrangement joins TRBV11-2 to TRBJ1-2; D might be TRBD1 (6 bases). Trimming pared 5 bases from V and 5 bases from J, leaving 9 bases between. The CDR3 has 12 residues. CDR1 and CDR2 (germline): SGHAT, FQNNGV. Here the CDR3 reads CASSRTEYGYTF. The CDR3 nucleotides read TGTGCCAGCAGCAGGACAGAGTATGGCTACACCTTC.

The V gene is TRBV28, the J gene TRBJ2-5, with D perhaps TRBD1 (6 bases). The CDR3 extends over 16 amino acids. CDR1 MDHEN and CDR2 SYDVKM come from the germline V gene. Trimming shortened V by 4 bases and J by 0 bases, and 15 bases separated the two germline ends. The CDR3 protein is CASSSPAAGDQETQYF. CDR3 bases: TGTGCCAGCAGTTCCCCGGCGGCAGGGGACCAAGAGACCCAGTACTTC.

CDR3 loop: CATQAKHGRAETQYF. DNA for the CDR3: TGTGCCACCCAGGCCAAACACGGGAGGGCCGAGACCCAGTACTTC. The V call is TRBV19, the J call TRBJ2-5; 8 nucleotides agree with TRBD2. J was trimmed by 5 bases and V by 10 bases; bases with no gene match: 15. CDR3 length: 15 residues. Germline V gene sequence: CDR1 LNHDA, CDR2 SQIVND (reference sequence).

This clone has just one count. In DNA, the CDR3 is TGTGCCAGCAGTTACCCTAGCGAGAGCGAGCAGTACTTC. Encoded protein: CASSYPSESEQYF. The chain is built from TRBV6-6 and TRBJ2-7, with a possible D match to TRBD2 (6 bases). Trimming pared 2 bases from V and 6 bases from J, leaving 11 bases between. The CDR3 spans 13 residues. Looked up from germline, CDR1 is MNHNY and CDR2 is SVGAGI (reference sequence).

The V and J genes are TRBV10-1 and TRBJ1-1; D remains ambiguous. Trimming cost V 7 bases and J 1 base, with 13 bases left between them. The germline V gene has CDR1 WNHNN and CDR2 SYGVQD (reference sequence). This CDR3 is built from 14 residues. The CDR3 loop is CASTPPTQNTEAFF. The CDR3, as DNA: TGCGCCAGCACCCCCCCGACACAGAACACTGAAGCTTTCTTT.

This sequence joins TRBV6-5 and TRBJ2-3, with D possibly being TRBD2 (6 bases). With 4 bases removed from V and 6 bases from J, the gap between germline ends came to 14 bases. This CDR3 is built from 14 residues. Germline CDR1 is MNHEY and CDR2 is SVGAGI. CDR3: CASSLGRNGDTQYF. The CDR3 DNA is TGTGCCAGCAGTTTGGGGAGGAATGGGGATACGCAGTATTTT.

This chain links TRBV6-5 with TRBJ2-7; D remains ambiguous. The CDR3 runs to 14 residues. CDR1 MNHEY and CDR2 SVGAGI come from the germline V gene. V was trimmed by 0 bases and J by 2 bases, leaving 8 bases between them. The CDR3 DNA is TGTGCCAGCAGTTACTCTGGCAAGACCTACGAGCAGTACTTC. The encoded protein is CASSYSGKTYEQYF.

The chain uses TRBV27 and TRBJ2-1, with 12 bases matching TRBD2. The CDR3 length is 15 residues. Germline loops: CDR1 MNHEY, CDR2 SMNVEV (reference sequence). J gave up 7 bases and V 6 bases, and 7 bases lay outside the gene matches. The CDR3 reads CASSSTSGSRNEQFF. The CDR3 DNA sequence: TGTGCCAGCAGCTCGACTAGCGGGAGTAGAAATGAGCAGTTCTTC.

The CDR3 nucleotides read TGTGCCAGTAGTCGGGAGGGGACTAATGAAAAACTGTTTTTT. Its translation is CASSREGTNEKLFF. The V gene is TRBV19, the J gene TRBJ1-4; a weak D match, TRBD1 (5 bases). V was cut by 5 bases and J by 2 bases, with 9 bases left in between. The CDR3 spans 14 residues. Germline loops: CDR1 LNHDA, CDR2 SQIVND (reference sequence).

The rearrangement links TRBV5-1 to TRBJ2-7, with 12 positions matching TRBD2. Per germline, CDR1 SGHRS and CDR2 YFSETQ. This CDR3 has 15 residues. V dropped 5 bases and J dropped 2; count of bases not matched to a gene: 5. As DNA, the CDR3 is TGCGCCAGCAGATCCCTAGCGGGAGGGACCTACGAGCAGTACTTC. Protein product: CASRSLAGGTYEQYF.

As DNA, the CDR3 is TGTGCCAGCAGCCTCCGACAACGCGGCACAGATACGCAGTATTTT. This encodes CASSLRQRGTDTQYF. J is TRBJ2-3 and V is TRBV7-8, with D unclear. V lost 5 bases and J 1 base, leaving 13 bases between the germline ends. Germline CDR1 is SGHVS and CDR2 is FQNEAQ. The CDR3 consists of 15 residues.

The V gene is TRBV19, the J gene TRBJ2-7, with D possibly matching TRBD2 (5 bases). This CDR3 has 15 residues. Germline CDR1 reads LNHDA; CDR2 reads SQIVND (reference sequence). Trimming removed 3 bases at V and 7 bases at J, with 19 bases between. The CDR3 here is CASSISDTAFLEQYF. The CDR3 DNA sequence: TGTGCCAGTAGTATTAGCGACACCGCCTTTTTGGAGCAGTACTTC.

The gene calls are TRBV2 and TRBJ2-1; maybe TRBD2 (5 bases). V lost 6 bases and J lost 5, with 11 bases in between. The V gene's germline CDR1 is SNHLY and CDR2 FYNNEI. The CDR3 is 13 residues long. The CDR3 DNA reads as TGTGCCAGCAGCCTCGGGATGCACAATGAGCAGTTCTTC. Translated: CASSLGMHNEQFF.

This chain uses TRBV28 with TRBJ2-2; 9 nucleotides match TRBD1. With V trimmed by 4 bases and J by 6 bases, 3 bases remained unmatched. Germline V CDR1 and CDR2: MDHEN, SYDVKM. The CDR3 consists of 14 residues. The CDR3: CASSSRTGAGELFF. In DNA, the CDR3 is TGTGCCAGCAGTTCAAGGACAGGGGCCGGGGAGCTGTTTTTT.

The rearrangement joins TRBV7-2 to TRBJ2-7, with a weak D call TRBD1 (6 bases). The CDR3 has 15 residues. Germline V gene sequence: CDR1 SGHTA, CDR2 FQGNSA. The V end lost 0 bases, the J end lost 6 bases, and 15 bases lay between the germline ends. The DNA for the CDR3 is TGTGCCAGCAGCTTAGCAGGGCAAGGGGGATCCGAGCAGTACTTC. As protein: CASSLAGQGGSEQYF.

The chain employs TRBV4-2 and TRBJ2-3; D is ambiguous. The CDR3 has 17 amino acids. CDR1 is LGHNA and CDR2 is YNFKEQ in the germline V gene. V was clipped by 4 bases and J by 0 bases, with 17 bases between them. Here the CDR3 DNA reads TGTGCCAGCAGCCCTTCGTTAAACAGATTCAGCACAGATACGCAGTATTTT. Encoded protein: CASSPSLNRFSTDTQYF.

The V gene is TRBV4-2, the J gene TRBJ2-7; D may be TRBD2 (6 bases). The CDR3 runs to 16 residues. Germline V gene lookup returns CDR1 LGHNA and CDR2 YNFKEQ. V dropped 0 bases and J dropped 1 base, with 13 bases sitting between them. CDR3 DNA: TGTGCCAGCAGCCAAGATAACGGGAGCCCTTCCTACGAGCAGTACTTC. This sequence encodes CASSQDNGSPSYEQYF.

V usage is TRBV7-9 and J usage is TRBJ1-2; D might be TRBD1 (6 bases). V lost 4 bases to trimming and J lost 6 bases, with 15 bases between them. This CDR3 comprises 14 residues. Germline assignment: CDR1 SEHNR and CDR2 FQNEAQ (reference sequence). CDR3 region: CASSSQGDGHGYTF. CDR3 nucleotides: TGTGCCAGCAGCTCACAGGGAGATGGCCATGGCTACACCTTC.